This TCR beta chain was found in a study of CD4 T cells in relation to SARS-CoV-2 and coronaviruses. Regarding this clone: The antigen remains undetermined.

This CDR3 region has 17 residues. Germline V lookup: CDR1 LNHDA, CDR2 SQIVND (reference sequence). V was pared by 4 bases and J by 0 bases, with 8 bases of the junction left unmatched. CD4+ T cells from unexposed donors were obtained before the COVID-19 pandemic (2011-2018). Isolation of CD4+ T cells took place after around eleven days in culture. Sequencing was performed with immunoSEQ multiplex PCR; in TCRdb, only in-frame clones are kept and a portion is missing. The table has around 24,000 clones, approximately 76% seen once. V and J are TRBV19 and TRBJ2-1, with 8 bases identical to TRBD2. Sequences were obtained from CD4+ T cells from PBMCs, cultured in vitro. The sequence was collected from a human donor in good health. CDR3 protein: CASSNSGTPNSYNEQFF. The CDR3 nucleotides read TGTGCCAGTAGTAATAGCGGGACTCCGAACTCCTACAATGAGCAGTTCTTC. Complete variable domain (other parts from reference TRBV19 and TRBJ2-1): DGGITQSPKYLFRKEGQNVTLSCEQNLNHDAMYWYRQDPGQGLRLIYYSQIVNDFQKGDIAEGYSVSREKKESFPLTVTSAQKNPTAFYLCASSNSGTPNSYNEQFFGPGTRLTVL.